This TCR beta chain was identified during a study of control samples from healthy donors and cancer patients. The CDR3 covers 16 residues. V lost 4 bases and J 5 bases, leaving 17 bases between the germline ends. Germline-derived CDR1 and CDR2 are SGHTA and FQGNSA. Sequencing used immunoSEQ multiplex PCR; TCRdb keeps in-frame clones, though not all of them. The sample includes approximately 90,000 clones, less than 85% of them seen just once. This sequence originates from a man between 65 and 85 years old with lung cancer. This chain joins TRBV7-2 and TRBJ2-2; perhaps TRBD2 as D (5 bases). Specimen: PBMCs. The CDR3 DNA sequence: TGTGCCAGCAGCTCGGGATGGACGGCTAGAACCGGGGAGCTGTTTTTT. This gives the protein CASSSGWTARTGELFF.